The entry below describes one T cell receptor (beta chain). Its target is unknown. This record belongs to a study of T cell responses to AZD1222 COVID-19 vaccine. Broader study findings: Only a handful of individuals given AZD1222 were seropositive at baseline. Among vaccine-associated CD4 TCRs, coverage spanned spike, with dominance at 160-218 and 743-854.

CDR1 is MDHEN and CDR2 is SYDVKM in the germline V gene. The ends were cut back, 5 bases at V and 0 bases at J, with 13 bases in the middle. The CDR3 covers 16 residues. The data were produced by immunoSEQ multiplex PCR, yet TCRdb's version contains in-frame clones alone and is incomplete. The profile shows 150,000 or so clones, roughly 92% of them singletons. This TCR was sampled from an adult in good health. The sequences come from peripheral blood, collected on day 0 of AZD1222 vaccination. The chain combines TRBV28 with TRBJ2-2; D not certain. The chain's CDR3 is CASSPPGRPNTGELFF. CDR3 sequence (DNA): TGTGCCAGCAGTCCGCCCGGCAGACCGAACACCGGGGAGCTGTTTTTT.